The 13 T cell receptor beta chains below all came from one sample that was sequenced in a study of blood T cell repertoires in COVID-19. Data came from immunoSEQ multiplex PCR; TCRdb stores just in-frame clones and leaves some out. The sample includes 200,000 to 300,000 clones, over 75% seen only once; the top ten take more than 0.55%. The sequenced sample consisted of peripheral blood. The receptors here all came from a human donor in a cohort sampled during active COVID-19.

CDR3 sequence (DNA): TGTGCCAGCAGTCCAAGACTAGAGCAGTTCTTC. Its protein is CASSPRLEQFF. J is TRBJ2-1 and V is TRBV12-3 or TRBV12-4; D possibly corresponds to TRBD2 (5 bases). CDR3 size: 11 residues. The V end lost 5 bases, the J end lost 10 bases, and 9 bases lay between the germline ends.

The chain uses TRBV6-2 or TRBV6-3 and TRBJ2-1; TRBD2 is a possible D gene (6 bases). Germline V gene data show CDR1 as MNHEY and CDR2 as SVGEGT. This CDR3 is 19 amino acids long. Trimming left V 6 bases short and J 7 bases short, with 31 bases between. This CDR3 is CASSFDILAGPRGVNEQFF. As DNA, the CDR3 is TGTGCCAGCAGCTTCGACATTCTCGCGGGGCCCCGGGGAGTGAATGAGCAGTTCTTC.

The chain carries TRBV13 and TRBJ2-7, with TRBD2 identical over 9 bases. The CDR3 runs to 16 residues. Trimming removed 1 base from V and 7 bases from J; junction bases left unmatched: 11. Germline loops: CDR1 PRHDT, CDR2 FYEKMQ (reference sequence). The CDR3 region is CASSLAALAGAFEQYF. The CDR3 coding sequence is TGTGCCAGCAGCTTAGCGGCTTTAGCGGGAGCCTTTGAGCAGTACTTC.

This clone came up a few times. Germline and junction disagree at one end, which may indicate a read error. The chain recombines TRBV3-1 (or the pseudogene TRBV3-2) with TRBJ1-1; D remains unclear. Germline V lookup: CDR1 LGHDT, CDR2 YNNKEL (reference sequence). This CDR3 is built from 14 residues. The CDR3: CASTQGPHNTEAFF. The CDR3, as DNA: TGTGCCAGCACCCAAGGGCCTCACAACACTGAAGCTTTCTTT.

This chain links TRBV7-2 with TRBJ2-3; 8 bases are shared with TRBD2. Trimming took 1 base from V and 5 from J; bases not matched to a gene: 11. Germline V gene lookup returns CDR1 SGHTA and CDR2 FQGNSA. CDR3 size: 17 residues. The DNA for the CDR3 is TGTGCCAGCAGCTTAGGAAATCCGGGGGGGCCGGGAGATACGCAGTATTTT. Residues: CASSLGNPGGPGDTQYF.

The chain carries TRBV4-3 and TRBJ1-1; D ambiguous. V was trimmed by 5 bases and J by 0 bases, leaving 13 bases between them. The CDR3 loop spans 15 amino acids. Germline assignment: CDR1 LGHNA and CDR2 YSLEER. CDR3 coding DNA: TGCGCCAGCAGCGTCCAGTTGCTTATGAACACTGAAGCTTTCTTT. This gives the protein CASSVQLLMNTEAFF.

The CDR3 DNA is TGTGCCAGCAGCCAATACAGGGCTGGGACCCAGTACTTC. Protein sequence: CASSQYRAGTQYF. The V gene is TRBV14, the J gene TRBJ2-5; tentatively, D is TRBD1 (6 bases). Germline values: CDR1 SGHDN, CDR2 FVKESK. Between the trimmed V and J ends, which lost 2 bases and 7 bases, there was a span of 11 bases. CDR3 length: 13 residues. The full variable domain, completed using reference TRBV14 and TRBJ2-5, is EAGVTQFPSHSVIEKGQTVTLRCDPISGHDNLYWYRRVMGKEIKFLLHFVKESKQDESGMPNNRFLAERTGGTYSTLKVQPAELEDSGVYFCASSQYRAGTQYFGPGTRLLVL.

This sequence joins TRBV13 and TRBJ2-7, with TRBD1 matching over 7 bases. V lost 6 bases to trimming and J lost 2 bases; unmatched junction nucleotides: 7. This CDR3 is built from 14 residues. Germline CDR1 PRHDT, CDR2 FYEKMQ (reference sequence). CDR3 sequence: CASSGQVGAYEQYF. DNA for the CDR3: TGTGCCAGCAGTGGACAGGTCGGTGCCTACGAGCAGTACTTC.

In DNA form, the CDR3 reads TGTGCCAGCAGCTTACGCGAACCGGGACAGGGGACATACGAGCAGTACTTC. Protein product: CASSLREPGQGTYEQYF. This chain joins TRBV7-2 and TRBJ2-7; 10 positions agree with TRBD1. This CDR3 contains 17 residues. CDR1 and CDR2 (germline): SGHTA, FQGNSA. The trim removed 2 bases at V and 4 bases at J, leaving 11 bases unmatched.

The rearrangement uses TRBV12-5 and TRBJ2-5; 12 positions agree with TRBD2. V lost 1 base, J lost 1 base, and 13 bases stayed unmatched. The CDR3 covers 20 residues. Looked up from germline, CDR1 is LGHNT and CDR2 is FRNRAP. The CDR3 spells CASGLANPWTSGATQETQYF. The CDR3 DNA follows: TGTGCTAGTGGTTTGGCTAACCCTTGGACTAGCGGGGCCACCCAAGAGACCCAGTACTTC.

This sequence joins TRBV13 and TRBJ2-1; 9 nucleotides line up with TRBD2. Germline CDR1 is PRHDT and CDR2 is FYEKMQ (reference sequence). This CDR3 contains 18 residues. The V and J ends lost 5 bases and 0 bases, in that order; junction bases with no gene match: 11. The CDR3 DNA reads TGTGCCAGCAGCGCCGTGGGGTGGCGGGGGGGCTCCTACAATGAGCAGTTCTTC. Residues: CASSAVGWRGGSYNEQFF.

This chain connects TRBV6-2 or TRBV6-3 to TRBJ2-6, with D possibly being TRBD2 (5 bases). Trimming removed 2 bases at V and 0 bases at J, with 11 bases between. The length of the CDR3 is 17 residues. Germline CDR1 reads MNHEY; CDR2 reads SVGEGT. CDR3 in amino acids: CASSYGGFHSGANVLTF. In DNA, the CDR3 is TGTGCCAGCAGTTACGGCGGGTTTCACTCTGGGGCCAACGTCCTGACTTTC.

The chain uses TRBV7-9 and TRBJ1-1, with 9 nucleotides matching TRBD1. Germline V CDR1 and CDR2: SEHNR, FQNEAQ (reference sequence). The length of the CDR3 is 14 residues. V shed 5 bases, J shed 4 bases, and the junction held 5 bases outside the gene matches. CDR3 sequence: CASSRDRVSTEAFF. DNA for the CDR3: TGTGCCAGCAGCCGGGACAGGGTAAGCACTGAAGCTTTCTTT.